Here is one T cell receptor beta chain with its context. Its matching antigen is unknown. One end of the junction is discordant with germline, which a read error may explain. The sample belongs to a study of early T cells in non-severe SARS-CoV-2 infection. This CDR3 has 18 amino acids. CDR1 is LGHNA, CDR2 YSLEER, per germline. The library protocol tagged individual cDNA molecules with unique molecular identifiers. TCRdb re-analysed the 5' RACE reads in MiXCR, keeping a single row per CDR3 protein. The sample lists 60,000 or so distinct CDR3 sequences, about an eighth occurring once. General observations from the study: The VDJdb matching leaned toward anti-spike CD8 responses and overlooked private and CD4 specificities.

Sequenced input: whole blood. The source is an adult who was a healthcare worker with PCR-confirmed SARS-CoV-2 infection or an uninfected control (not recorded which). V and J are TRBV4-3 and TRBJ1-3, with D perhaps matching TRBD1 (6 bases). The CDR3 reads CASSQDRAGAHSENTIYF. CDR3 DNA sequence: TGCGCCAGCAGCCAAGATCGGGCAGGGGCCCACTCTGAAAACACCATATATTTT.